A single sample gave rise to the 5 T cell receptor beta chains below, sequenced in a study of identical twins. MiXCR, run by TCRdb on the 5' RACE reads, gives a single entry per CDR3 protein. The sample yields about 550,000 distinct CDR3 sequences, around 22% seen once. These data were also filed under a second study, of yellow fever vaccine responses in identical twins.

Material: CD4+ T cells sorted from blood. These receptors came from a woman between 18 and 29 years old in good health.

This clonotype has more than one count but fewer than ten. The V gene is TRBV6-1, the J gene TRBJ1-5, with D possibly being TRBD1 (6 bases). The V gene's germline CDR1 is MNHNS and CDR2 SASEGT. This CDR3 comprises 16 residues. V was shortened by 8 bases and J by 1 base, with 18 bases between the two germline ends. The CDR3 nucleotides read TGTGCCAGCGCAAGCTTGGGGGCCACGAGCAATCAGCCCCAGCATTTT. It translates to CASASLGATSNQPQHF.

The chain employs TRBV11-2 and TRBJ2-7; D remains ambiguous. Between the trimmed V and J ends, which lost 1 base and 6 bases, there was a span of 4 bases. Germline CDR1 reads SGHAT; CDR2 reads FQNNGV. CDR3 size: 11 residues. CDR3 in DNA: TGTGCCAGCAGCTTAGTTTTCGAGCAGTACGTC. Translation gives CASSLVFEQYV.

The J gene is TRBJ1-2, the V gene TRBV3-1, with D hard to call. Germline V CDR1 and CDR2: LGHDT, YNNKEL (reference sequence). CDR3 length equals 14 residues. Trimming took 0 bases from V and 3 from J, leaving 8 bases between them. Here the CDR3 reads CASSQDMQDYGYTF. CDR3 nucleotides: TGTGCCAGCAGCCAAGATATGCAGGACTATGGCTACACCTTC.

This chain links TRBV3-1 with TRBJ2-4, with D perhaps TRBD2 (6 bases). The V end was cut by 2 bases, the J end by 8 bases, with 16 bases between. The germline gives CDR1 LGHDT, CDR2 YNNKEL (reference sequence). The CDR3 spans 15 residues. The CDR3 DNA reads TGTGCCAGCAGCCAAATAAAGACTAGTGGGGACATTCAGTACTTC. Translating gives CASSQIKTSGDIQYF.

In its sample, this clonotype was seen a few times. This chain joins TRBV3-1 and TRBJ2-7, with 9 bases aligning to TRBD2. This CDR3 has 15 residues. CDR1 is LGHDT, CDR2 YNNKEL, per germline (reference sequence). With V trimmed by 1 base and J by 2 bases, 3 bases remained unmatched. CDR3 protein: CASSQGTSVTYEQYF. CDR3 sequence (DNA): TGTGCCAGCAGCCAAGGGACTAGCGTTACCTACGAGCAGTACTTC.